The 29 T cell receptor beta chains below all came from one sample that was sequenced in a study of CD8 T cells in ankylosing spondylitis. Using its own MiXCR run on the 5' RACE reads, TCRdb lists one record per CDR3 protein. The sample has 200,000 or so distinct CDR3 sequences, about an eighth seen once. Sequenced sample: blood, either unsorted or a sorted T cell fraction (not recorded which). These receptors originate from a female donor with ankylosing spondylitis or in good health (not recorded which).

This clonotype was detected ten times or more. The chain links TRBV9 to TRBJ1-1; TRBD1 matches 11 bases. Unmatched junction bases numbered 4, after V lost 2 bases and J lost 4 bases. The germline V gene encodes CDR1 SGDLS and CDR2 YYNGEE. This CDR3 contains 15 residues. DNA for the CDR3: TGTGCCAGCAGCGTTAGGACAGGGGGCGGCACTGAAGCTTTCTTT. Amino acids: CASSVRTGGGTEAFF.

This clonotype was seen at least ten times. CDR3 residues: CASSLQQNEQFF. The CDR3 region has the DNA TGTGCCAGCAGCCTACAGCAGAATGAGCAGTTCTTC. The V gene is TRBV4-2, the J gene TRBJ2-1; D not certain. Germline V CDR1 and CDR2: LGHNA, YNFKEQ. This CDR3 has 12 amino acids. V shed 4 bases and J shed 7 bases, with 8 bases lying between them.

Only a few counts were recorded for this clonotype. CDR3 in amino acids: CASSLALYGYTF. The DNA for the CDR3 is TGTGCCAGCAGCTTAGCCCTTTATGGCTACACCTTC. This sequence joins TRBV7-2 and TRBJ1-2, with D unresolved. Germline values: CDR1 SGHTA, CDR2 FQGNSA. V was cut by 0 bases and J by 5 bases, with 4 bases left in between. This CDR3 spans 12 amino acids.

This clonotype came up many times. CDR3: CSVVRDRVTEAFF. CDR3 nucleotide sequence: TGCAGCGTTGTCCGGGACAGGGTCACTGAAGCTTTCTTT. The rearrangement links TRBV29-1 to TRBJ1-1; 9 positions agree with TRBD1. After removal of 4 bases from V and 4 bases from J, the junction contained 4 bases not matched to a gene. CDR1 and CDR2 from the germline V gene are SQVTM and ANQGSEA. CDR3 length equals 13 residues.

At least ten counts were recorded for this clonotype. This CDR3 reads CAITGLAGVNTGELFF. The CDR3 DNA reads TGTGCCATCACGGGACTAGCGGGGGTGAACACCGGGGAGCTGTTTTTT. The chain couples TRBV10-3 to TRBJ2-2, with 14 positions matching TRBD2. Trimming at V came to 7 bases and at J to 1 base, leaving 2 bases not matched to a gene. CDR1 and CDR2 (germline): ENHRY, SYGVKD. CDR3 size: 16 residues.

This clonotype has more than one count but fewer than ten. The chain couples TRBV20-1 to TRBJ2-3; 9 nucleotides align to TRBD2. Germline V gene lookup returns CDR1 DFQATT and CDR2 SNEGSKA (reference sequence). The J segment lost 3 bases and the V segment lost 0 bases, leaving 4 bases of the junction unmatched. The CDR3 runs to 15 residues. The CDR3 protein is CSARDSLAGTDTQYF. Here the CDR3 DNA reads TGCAGTGCTAGAGATTCCCTAGCGGGAACAGATACGCAGTATTTT.

This clonotype was detected many times. The CDR3 DNA follows: TGTGCCAGCAGCCAAGAAACAGGGGGCGGCAATCAGCCCCAGCATTTT. Translated: CASSQETGGGNQPQHF. The genes are TRBV3-1 and TRBJ1-5; 9 bases match TRBD1. The CDR3 length is 16 residues. V shed 0 bases and J 2 bases; nucleotides not matched to a gene: 2. Germline V gene data show CDR1 as LGHDT and CDR2 as YNNKEL (reference sequence).

This clonotype was recorded a few times. This may stem from a read error, because a much larger clone lies one nucleotide away. The chain links TRBV29-1 to TRBJ1-2, with 9 bases matching TRBD1. Germline V CDR1 and CDR2: SQVTM, ANQGSEA. This CDR3 has 15 amino acids. The chain's CDR3 is CSVRGQGSYNYGYPF. CDR3 nucleotides: TGCAGCGTTCGGGGACAGGGCAGCTATAACTATGGCTACCCCTTC.

This clonotype was seen more than once but under ten times. This sequence joins TRBV4-2 and TRBJ2-1; perhaps TRBD2 as D (5 bases). Germline loops: CDR1 LGHNA, CDR2 YNFKEQ. The ends were cut back, 4 bases at V and 5 bases at J, with 24 bases in the middle. This CDR3 has 18 amino acids. In DNA, the CDR3 is TGTGCCAGCAGCCCCAGGCCCTACAGACAAACTAGGGACAATGAGCAGTTCTTC. Encoded protein: CASSPRPYRQTRDNEQFF.

This clonotype showed up many times. The chain is built from TRBV7-9 and TRBJ1-2; D is ambiguous. Germline CDR1 SEHNR, CDR2 FQNEAQ (reference sequence). Trimming cost V 10 bases and J 2 bases, with 17 bases left between them. CDR3 length: 14 amino acids. CDR3 bases: TGTGCCACGCAAGGCGGCGACCTAAACTATGGCTACACCTTC. This encodes CATQGGDLNYGYTF.

This clonotype has a count of ten or more. The V call is TRBV20-1, the J call TRBJ2-1; possibly TRBD2 for D (5 bases). The CDR3 length is 15 residues. The V and J ends lost 3 bases and 0 bases respectively, with 12 bases between them. Germline V lookup: CDR1 DFQATT, CDR2 SNEGSKA (reference sequence). CDR3 sequence: CSASQDWSSYNEQFF. The CDR3 DNA follows: TGCAGTGCTAGCCAGGACTGGAGCTCCTACAATGAGCAGTTCTTC.

This clonotype was seen more than once but under ten times. The rearrangement uses TRBV9 and TRBJ1-1; D is uncertain. With 0 bases removed from V and 3 bases from J, the gap between germline ends came to 9 bases. The CDR3 sequence is 14 residues long. Germline V gene lookup returns CDR1 SGDLS and CDR2 YYNGEE. As DNA, the CDR3 is TGTGCCAGCAGCGTAGCTCTTGGGGACACTGAAGCTTTCTTT. Its protein product is CASSVALGDTEAFF.

This clonotype appeared a few times. V usage is TRBV6-1 and J usage is TRBJ1-1; D not resolved. The germline V gene encodes CDR1 MNHNS and CDR2 SASEGT. Trimming removed 7 bases at V and 0 bases at J, with 18 bases between. CDR3 length: 16 residues. The CDR3, as DNA: TGTGCCAGCACTCGGCTGCGGACGAAGTTGAACACTGAAGCTTTCTTT. This sequence encodes CASTRLRTKLNTEAFF.

Comment on this clonotype: The germline gene is not matched at one end of the junction; a read error may be the cause. The V and J genes are TRBV20-1 and TRBJ1-3; 10 positions match TRBD1. CDR3 length: 17 residues. Germline lookup yields CDR1 DFQATT and CDR2 SNEGSKA (reference sequence). CDR3 bases: TGCAGTGCGGGGACAGGGGATAAATTCTACTCTGGAAACCCCATATATTTT. Amino acid sequence: CSAGTGDKFYSGNPIYF.

V gene TRBV7-2 combines with J gene TRBJ1-1; 7 nucleotides match TRBD1. The V gene end was trimmed by 5 bases and the J gene end by 2 bases; junction bases not matched to a gene: 5. The V gene's germline CDR1 is SGHTA and CDR2 FQGNSA. This CDR3 has 14 residues. The CDR3: CASSIGQANTEAFF. Written as DNA, the CDR3 is TGTGCCAGCAGCATTGGACAGGCCAACACTGAAGCTTTCTTT.

Ten or more counts support this clonotype. This sequence joins TRBV20-1 and TRBJ2-3; D is ambiguous. CDR3 length: 12 residues. Trimming took off 5 bases at V and 2 bases at J, with 8 bases between the two ends. Per germline, CDR1 DFQATT and CDR2 SNEGSKA (reference sequence). The CDR3 spells CSAPTYTDTQYF. In DNA, the CDR3 is TGCAGTGCTCCCACATACACAGATACGCAGTATTTT.

The chain links TRBV2 to TRBJ2-3; TRBD1 agrees at 9 bases. Germline CDR1 reads SNHLY; CDR2 reads FYNNEI. The CDR3 extends over 15 amino acids. J lost 5 bases, V lost 4 bases, and 7 bases had no gene match. CDR3 bases: TGTGCCAGCAGTGGGACAGGGGCTCGTGGAGATACGCAGTATTTT. This encodes CASSGTGARGDTQYF.

This clonotype was seen more than once but under ten times. The V call is TRBV7-2, the J call TRBJ2-3; D uncertain. Trimming left V 1 base short and J 2 bases short, with 10 bases between. CDR1 is SGHTA, CDR2 FQGNSA, per germline. CDR3 size: 15 residues. In DNA, the CDR3 is TGTGCCAGCAGCTTAGATAGGGCCTACACAGATACGCAGTATTTT. Translating it yields CASSLDRAYTDTQYF.

This chain links TRBV27 with TRBJ2-1; 12 bases agree with TRBD2. V was pared by 8 bases and J by 4 bases, with 6 bases of the junction left unmatched. This CDR3 comprises 15 residues. The germline V gene encodes CDR1 MNHEY and CDR2 SMNVEV (reference sequence). The CDR3 reads CASGNLAGGYNEQFF. CDR3 nucleotides: TGTGCCAGCGGGAACCTAGCGGGAGGGTACAATGAGCAGTTCTTC.

This clonotype appeared many times. This sequence joins TRBV7-8 and TRBJ2-1; D uncertain. Deletions cut 2 bases from V and 9 bases from J, with 11 bases between. Germline CDR1 is SGHVS and CDR2 is FQNEAQ. The CDR3 spans 13 residues. As DNA, the CDR3 is TGTGCCAGCAGCTTATTGACCCTCGGTGAGCAGTTCTTC. This encodes CASSLLTLGEQFF.

V is TRBV4-2 and J is TRBJ2-3, with 8 bases matching TRBD2. CDR3 length: 13 residues. The germline gives CDR1 LGHNA, CDR2 YNFKEQ. V lost 5 bases and J lost 5; bases outside the gene matches: 3. The CDR3 region is CASSGTRKDTQYF. Written as DNA, the CDR3 is TGTGCCAGCAGCGGGACTAGGAAAGATACGCAGTATTTT.

This clonotype was found a few times. The genes are TRBV12-3 or TRBV12-4 and TRBJ2-5; D is uncertain. The CDR3 length is 12 residues. The V end was cut by 4 bases, the J end by 4 bases, with 7 bases between. In nucleotides, the CDR3 is TGTGCCAGCAGTTATAAGGGAGAGACCCAGTACTTC. Its protein is CASSYKGETQYF.

V is TRBV27 and J is TRBJ1-1; unclear D gene. Per the germline V gene, CDR1 is MNHEY and CDR2 is SMNVEV (reference sequence). With 5 bases removed from V and 1 base from J, the gap between germline ends came to 14 bases. This CDR3 spans 15 amino acids. The CDR3 DNA sequence: TGTGCCAGCAGTAAACCCCCTTCGCCGAACACTGAAGCTTTCTTT. Translation: CASSKPPSPNTEAFF.

A single count supports this clonotype. Given a much more abundant clone one base away, this may be a read error. The CDR3 sequence: CASGRQGAYGQYF. The CDR3 nucleotides are TGTGCCAGCGGCAGACAGGGGGCATACGGGCAGTACTTC. This sequence joins TRBV12-3 or TRBV12-4 and TRBJ2-7; 10 nucleotides match TRBD1. CDR3 length equals 13 residues.

This clonotype occurred many times. The V call is TRBV7-6, the J call TRBJ1-4; D remains ambiguous. Germline lookup yields CDR1 SGHVS and CDR2 FNYEAQ. The CDR3 runs 14 residues. Trimming cost V 5 bases and J 7 bases, with 14 bases left between them. In nucleotides, the CDR3 is TGTGCCAGCAGCATATTCGAGGGAACTGAAAAACTGTTTTTT. It codes for CASSIFEGTEKLFF.

This chain links TRBV20-1 with TRBJ2-1, with D unclear. V shed 6 bases and J shed 9 bases, with 9 bases lying between them. Germline lookup yields CDR1 DFQATT and CDR2 SNEGSKA (reference sequence). This CDR3 spans 10 amino acids. The CDR3 DNA follows: TGCAGTGCCGTAGACCTTGAGCAGTTCTTC. Translating gives CSAVDLEQFF.

This clonotype occurred many times. J is TRBJ2-2 and V is TRBV12-3 or TRBV12-4; the D gene is possibly TRBD1 (6 bases). CDR3 size: 14 residues. The V end lost 2 bases, the J end lost 4 bases, and 8 bases lay between the germline ends. As DNA, the CDR3 is TGTGCCAGCAGTTTATCACAGGGCACCGGGGAGCTGTTTTTT. It is translated as CASSLSQGTGELFF.

This clonotype has a count of ten or more. This chain uses TRBV20-1 with TRBJ1-5, with unresolved D. The length of the CDR3 is 12 residues. Germline CDR1 reads DFQATT; CDR2 reads SNEGSKA (reference sequence). Trimming removed 4 bases from V and 0 bases from J, with 4 bases in between. In nucleotides, the CDR3 is TGCAGTGCTAAGTATAGCAATCAGCCCCAGCATTTT. Protein: CSAKYSNQPQHF.

This clonotype has only a few counts. The chain carries TRBV7-7 and TRBJ2-2; 11 bases line up with TRBD2. The junction had 10 bases not matched to a gene; V was cut back by 10 bases and J by 3 bases. Per germline, CDR1 SSHAT and CDR2 FNYEAQ (reference sequence). CDR3 size: 16 residues. CDR3 sequence reads: CAIGSGRDVDTGELFF. CDR3 DNA sequence: TGTGCCATAGGTAGCGGGAGGGATGTTGACACCGGGGAGCTGTTTTTT.